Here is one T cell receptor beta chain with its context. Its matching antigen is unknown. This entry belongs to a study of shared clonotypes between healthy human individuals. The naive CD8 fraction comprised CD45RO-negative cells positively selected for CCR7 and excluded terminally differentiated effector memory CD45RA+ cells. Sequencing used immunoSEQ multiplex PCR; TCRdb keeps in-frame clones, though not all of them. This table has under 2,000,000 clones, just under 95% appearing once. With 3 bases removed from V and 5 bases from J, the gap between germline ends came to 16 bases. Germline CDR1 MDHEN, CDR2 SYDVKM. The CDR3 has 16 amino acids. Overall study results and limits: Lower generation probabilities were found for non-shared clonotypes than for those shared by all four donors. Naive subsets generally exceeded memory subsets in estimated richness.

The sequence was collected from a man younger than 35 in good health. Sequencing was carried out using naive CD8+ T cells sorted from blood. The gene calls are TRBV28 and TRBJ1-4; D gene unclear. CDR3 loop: CASSFGPTPTNEKLFF. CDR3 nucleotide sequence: TGTGCCAGCAGTTTTGGCCCGACACCTACAAATGAAAAACTGTTTTTT.